This T cell receptor (beta chain) was identified during a study of blood T cell repertoires in COVID-19. Across the whole study: Some COVID-19 samples were acute and others convalescent; all came from the United States, Italy and Spain.

The count of this clone is one. The CDR3 spans 14 residues. Germline V lookup: CDR1 SNHLY, CDR2 FYNNEI. With V trimmed by 4 bases and J by 5 bases, 7 bases remained unmatched. Authors' methods: Cell counts per sample came from amplifying reference gene primers. Generated by immunoSEQ multiplex PCR, the TCRdb table keeps only in-frame clones and is missing some. The V and J calls and clone size come from that table; D and trimming were worked out from the DNA. The profile shows hundreds of thousands of clones, 88% of them singletons. The origin of this receptor is a woman in her thirties or forties with acute COVID-19. The genes are TRBV2 and TRBJ1-2; TRBD1 agrees at 7 bases. The sample was PBMCs or T cells enriched from blood (not recorded which). In nucleotides, the CDR3 is TGTGCCAGCAGTGTTGAGGGGGCGGTTTATGGCTACACCTTC. Encoded protein: CASSVEGAVYGYTF.